This T cell receptor (beta chain) was sequenced for a study of blood T cell repertoires in COVID-19. Study-wide context: The cDNA or gDNA used as material had been derived from T cells, B-cell-depleted T cells, or PBMCs.

The CDR3 consists of 12 residues. V lost 1 base to trimming and J lost 12 bases, with 7 bases between them. In germline, CDR1 is LGHDT, CDR2 YNNKEL (reference sequence). The authors' processing: Researchers report that nucleated cell counts were estimated from reference gene primer amplification. This table comes from immunoSEQ multiplex PCR, and its TCRdb copy is limited to in-frame clones, with some not included. V and J calls and clone size are given by that table; D and trimming were obtained from the DNA. This table has some 290,000 clones, 86% appearing once. The TCR originated in a man younger than 35 with active or convalescent COVID-19. The sample consisted of peripheral blood. This chain links TRBV3-1 (or the pseudogene TRBV3-2) with TRBJ1-6; D uncertain. CDR3 sequence (DNA): TGTGCCAGCAGCCAAGTGGCCGAACCCCTCCACTTT. It yields the protein CASSQVAEPLHF.